The sequence of this TCR beta chain was determined in a study of T-cell memory formation after mild COVID-19. V was clipped by 0 bases and J by 5 bases, with 9 bases between them. CDR3 length: 14 amino acids. The germline V gene encodes CDR1 LNHNV and CDR2 YYDKDF (reference sequence). From the 5' RACE reads, TCRdb called clonotypes with MiXCR, one entry per CDR3 protein. The repertoire consists of fewer than 400,000 distinct CDR3 sequences, with roughly 13% occurring once and the leading ten covering 20% to 25%. The receptor's source is a young man who had mild COVID-19 (a few samples of this study predate the infection). Cell type and time point are not known. Specimen: PBMCs or a T cell subset sorted from them (not recorded which). The chain joins TRBV15 to TRBJ2-3; the D gene is possibly TRBD1 (5 bases). The CDR3: CATSRDRGGDTQYF. The CDR3 nucleotides read TGTGCCACCAGCAGAGATAGGGGTGGAGATACGCAGTATTTT. Together with reference TRBV15 and TRBJ2-3, the CDR3 gives the full variable domain: DAMVIQNPRYQVTQFGKPVTLSCSQTLNHNVMYWYQQKSSQAPKLLFHYYDKDFNNEADTPDNFQSRRPNTSFCFLDIRSPGLGDTAMYLCATSRDRGGDTQYFGPGTRLTVL.